This T cell receptor (beta chain) was documented in a study of regulatory T cells in long-lasting Graves disease. Germline V gene data show CDR1 as SGHKS and CDR2 as YYEKEE (reference sequence). J gave up 5 bases and V 0 bases, and 6 bases lay outside the gene matches. The CDR3 length is 15 residues. This clonotype was counted ten times or more. As to time point: newly diagnosed GD, antithyroid drugs for less than 3 months. PBMCs were the source of the RNA used for TCR sequencing. Library construction for TCR beta used iRepertoire HTBI primers and Arm-PCR of CDR3 regions. In TCRdb, the multiplex PCR reads were re-called with MiXCR into one record per CDR3 protein. The sample contains roughly 560,000 distinct CDR3 sequences, around 16% of which appear only once. This same sample was also taken into another study, of T cells in Graves' hyperthyroidism and ophthalmopathy.

V and J are TRBV5-5 and TRBJ1-1, with 8 positions matching TRBD1. The receptor was derived from a woman aged 35 to 60 with Graves disease. Material: peripheral blood mononuclear cells (PBMCs), obtained at new diagnosis, from a patient treated with antithyroid drugs. The CDR3 DNA is TGTGCCAGCAGCTTGGTCGACAGGGGCCGAACTGAAGCTTTCTTT. Protein sequence: CASSLVDRGRTEAFF. Looking up the rest from reference TRBV5-5 and TRBJ1-1 gives the full variable domain: DAGVTQSPTHLIKTRGQQVTLRCSPISGHKSVSWYQQVLGQGPQFIFQYYEKEERGRGNFPDRFSARQFPNYSSELNVNALLLGDSALYLCASSLVDRGRTEAFFGQGTRLTVV.